This entry concerns a single T cell receptor (beta chain). This specimen comes from a study of blood T cell repertoires in COVID-19. Authors' analysis steps: Scientists estimated how many nucleated cells there were by amplifying reference gene primers. TCRdb's copy holds only in-frame clones and misses some; the assay was immunoSEQ multiplex PCR. D and trimming were read from the DNA, whereas the V and J calls and clone size are those reported in that table. The repertoire includes about 73,000 clones, 89% of them detected once, and around 9% sits in the top ten. CDR3 length: 13 residues. The germline V gene encodes CDR1 GTSNPN and CDR2 SVGIG (reference sequence). V dropped 1 base and J dropped 4 bases, with 8 bases sitting between them.

V and J are TRBV30 and TRBJ1-3; D not resolved. Sample: peripheral blood. This TCR was sampled from a man older than 75 with acute or convalescent COVID-19. The CDR3 sequence: CAWSAHSGNTIYF. DNA of the CDR3: TGTGCCTGGAGTGCCCACTCCGGAAACACCATATATTTT.